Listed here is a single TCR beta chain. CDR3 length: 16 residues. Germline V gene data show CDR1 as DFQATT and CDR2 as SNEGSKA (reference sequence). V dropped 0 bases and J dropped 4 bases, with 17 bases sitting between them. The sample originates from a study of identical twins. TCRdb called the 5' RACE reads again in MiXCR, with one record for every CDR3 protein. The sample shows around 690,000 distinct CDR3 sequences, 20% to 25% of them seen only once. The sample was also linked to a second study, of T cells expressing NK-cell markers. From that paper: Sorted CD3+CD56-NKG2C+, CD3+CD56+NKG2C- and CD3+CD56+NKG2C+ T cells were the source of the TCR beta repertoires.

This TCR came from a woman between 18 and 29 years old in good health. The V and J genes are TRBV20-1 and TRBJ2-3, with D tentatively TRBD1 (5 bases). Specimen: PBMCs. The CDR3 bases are TGCAGTGCTAGAGATCTGTACAGGTTAGATCCAGATACGCAGTATTTT. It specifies CSARDLYRLDPDTQYF.